This TCR beta chain originates from a study of early T cells in non-severe SARS-CoV-2 infection. Overall study findings and caveats: Matching with VDJdb favored anti-spike CD8 responses (missing private and CD4 specificities).

Trimming shortened V by 2 bases and J by 4 bases, and 11 bases separated the two germline ends. The CDR3 runs to 14 residues. Germline V gene sequence: CDR1 LNHDA, CDR2 SQIVND (reference sequence). This clonotype was found many times. Its antigen remains unidentified. The protocol attached unique molecular identifiers to individual cDNA molecules. TCRdb fed the 5' RACE reads into MiXCR, producing one record per CDR3 protein. Of some 45,000 distinct CDR3 sequences listed, roughly 4.2% are singletons. The sample was whole blood. The source is an adult who was a healthcare worker with PCR-confirmed SARS-CoV-2 infection or an uninfected control (not recorded which). The chain links TRBV19 to TRBJ2-5, with D hard to call. The chain's CDR3 is CASSIRPVRETQYF. CDR3 nucleotide sequence: TGTGCCAGTAGTATAAGGCCGGTCCGAGAGACCCAGTACTTC.